Given below is one T cell receptor beta chain in context. What it recognizes is unknown. As to treatment: approximately 9-day PBMC culture with coronavirus spike peptide pools or control peptides (ViraFEST assay). TCRs were sequenced by ViraFEST after antigen-specific T cells had been expanded with peptide pools. Germline V CDR1 and CDR2: DFQATT, SNEGSKA (reference sequence). Trimming shortened V by 0 bases and J by 10 bases, and 21 bases separated the two germline ends. This CDR3 is 16 amino acids long. These data come from a study of vaccination and CD4 T cells after COVID-19. Sequence data for DNA of cultured CD4+ T cells were generated by the Oncomine TCR Beta short-read assay. TCRdb processed the PCR reads anew with MiXCR; each CDR3 protein has one entry. The data contain under 25,000 distinct CDR3 sequences, 43% of them singletons.

The TCR sequence derives from a human donor who had recovered from COVID-19. The source material was CD4+ T cells from blood, cultured in vitro. The genes are TRBV20-1 and TRBJ1-4; the D gene is possibly TRBD1 (5 bases). The CDR3 is CSARDGFRLQRGKLFF. For the CDR3, the DNA is TGCAGTGCTAGAGATGGATTCCGCCTCCAAAGGGGAAAACTGTTTTTT.